These 19 T cell receptor beta chains were all obtained from the same sample, sequenced in a study of cytotoxic CD8 clonotypes in ibrutinib-treated CLL. Assay used: immunoSEQ multiplex PCR; TCRdb lists only in-frame clones, some missing. The table records just over 200,000 clones, around 75% of them present only once. The specimen was PBMCs, collected after 12 months of ibrutinib treatment. The receptors shown here come from a human donor with chronic lymphocytic leukemia.

The rearrangement uses TRBV7-9 and TRBJ1-3; no clear D gene. Germline assignment: CDR1 SEHNR and CDR2 FQNEAQ (reference sequence). CDR3 length: 13 amino acids. Trimming removed 3 bases from V and 5 bases from J, with 8 bases in between. The CDR3: CASSLEIRNTIYF. CDR3 DNA: TGTGCCAGCAGCTTGGAGATTCGAAACACCATATATTTT.

The chain joins TRBV11-3 to TRBJ1-6, with D perhaps TRBD1 (5 bases). Trimming left V 4 bases short and J 11 bases short, with 18 bases between. Looked up from germline, CDR1 is SGHNT and CDR2 is YENEEA. This CDR3 region has 15 residues. The CDR3 loop is CASSSPRERGAPLHF. CDR3 DNA sequence: TGTGCCAGCAGCTCCCCCCGGGAGAGGGGAGCACCCCTCCACTTT.

This chain links TRBV6-5 with TRBJ1-5; the match to TRBD1 covers 9 bases. Germline V gene lookup returns CDR1 MNHEY and CDR2 SVGAGI. The CDR3 is 15 amino acids. V dropped 6 bases and J dropped 7; count of bases not matched to a gene: 10. The CDR3 nucleotides are TGTGCCAGCAGCCGCGCCGGGACAGGGCGACAGCCCCAGCATTTT. It codes for CASSRAGTGRQPQHF.

The V gene is TRBV2, the J gene TRBJ1-5, with D uncertain. V lost 3 bases, J lost 1 base, and 13 bases lay in between. The germline V gene encodes CDR1 SNHLY and CDR2 FYNNEI. The CDR3 covers 16 residues. CDR3 sequence reads: CASSEIAPGSNQPQHF. The CDR3 bases are TGTGCCAGCAGTGAGATCGCCCCCGGGAGCAATCAGCCCCAGCATTTT.

The V gene is TRBV19, the J gene TRBJ1-1; no firm D call. Germline lookup yields CDR1 LNHDA and CDR2 SQIVND (reference sequence). V was cut by 8 bases and J by 2 bases, with 9 bases left in between. The CDR3 loop spans 12 amino acids. In DNA, the CDR3 is TGTGCCAGTTTAATCCCTAACACTGAAGCTTTCTTT. It codes for CASLIPNTEAFF.

The chain uses TRBV7-2 and TRBJ2-7; TRBD2 aligns across 12 bases. V gave up 3 bases and J gave up 11 bases; unmatched junction bases: 14. This CDR3 has 16 residues. CDR1 and CDR2 (germline): SGHTA, FQGNSA. This CDR3 reads CASSFGGPSGRDMKYF. In DNA form, the CDR3 reads TGTGCCAGCAGCTTCGGAGGGCCTAGCGGGAGGGATATGAAGTACTTC.

The V call is TRBV5-1, the J call TRBJ2-6; D is tentatively TRBD1 or TRBD2 (5 bases each). This CDR3 has 15 amino acids. V dropped 0 bases and J dropped 9 bases, with 13 bases sitting between them. Germline values: CDR1 SGHRS, CDR2 YFSETQ. CDR3 residues: CASSLDYGAGNVLTF. The CDR3 nucleotides are TGCGCCAGCAGCTTGGATTACGGGGCAGGCAACGTCCTGACTTTC. The full variable domain, in which reference TRBV5-1 and TRBJ2-6 provide the parts outside the CDR3, is KAGVTQTPRYLIKTRGQQVTLSCSPISGHRSVSWYQQTPGQGLQFLFEYFSETQRNKGNFPGRFSGRQFSNSRSEMNVSTLELGDSALYLCASSLDYGAGNVLTFGAGSRLTVL.

This clone was seen just once. The chain has TRBV29-1 and TRBJ2-7; D remains ambiguous. V was clipped by 7 bases and J by 4 bases, with 11 bases between them. Germline CDR1 reads SQVTM; CDR2 reads ANQGSEA. The length of the CDR3 is 11 residues. In DNA form, the CDR3 reads TGCAGCGCGCCCTACGGTTACGAGCAGTACTTC. Protein sequence: CSAPYGYEQYF.

A few counts support this clone. Here the CDR3 reads CASSGTGAYEQYF. Here the CDR3 DNA reads TGTGCCAGCAGCGGGACAGGGGCCTACGAGCAGTACTTC. The rearrangement links TRBV2 to TRBJ2-7; 10 bases are shared with TRBD1. Germline V gene data show CDR1 as SNHLY and CDR2 as FYNNEI. With V trimmed by 6 bases and J by 2 bases, 1 base remained unmatched. The CDR3 is 13 residues long.

This clone was seen more than once but under ten times. The rearrangement joins TRBV6-1 to TRBJ1-6; the D is unclear. Trimming removed 2 bases from V and 10 bases from J, with 9 bases in between. CDR1 and CDR2 from the germline V gene are MNHNS and SASEGT. The CDR3 extends over 13 amino acids. CDR3 sequence (DNA): TGTGCCAGCAGTGAACCGCCTAGGTCACCCCTCCACTTT. This sequence encodes CASSEPPRSPLHF.

The rearrangement links TRBV6-5 to TRBJ2-7; D perhaps matches TRBD1 (6 bases). Germline CDR1 reads MNHEY; CDR2 reads SVGAGI. The CDR3 is 13 amino acids. The ends were cut back, 2 bases at V and 5 bases at J, with 10 bases in the middle. The DNA of the CDR3 is TGTGCCAGCAGTTACACAGGGTGGAACGAGCAGTACTTC. Translated: CASSYTGWNEQYF.

The CDR3 reads CASSQERLGYEQYF. CDR3 nucleotides: TGTGCCAGCAGCCAAGAGAGACTAGGCTACGAGCAGTACTTC. The V gene is TRBV4-2, the J gene TRBJ2-7, with a weak D call TRBD2 (6 bases). V was trimmed by 0 bases and J by 3 bases, leaving 9 bases between them. The CDR3 is 14 amino acids. Germline CDR1 reads LGHNA; CDR2 reads YNFKEQ.

The chain has TRBV29-1 and TRBJ1-1; D uncertain. The CDR3 is made up of 14 amino acids. Germline V gene lookup returns CDR1 SQVTM and CDR2 ANQGSEA. Trimming took off 7 bases at V and 6 bases at J, with 21 bases between the two ends. The DNA for the CDR3 is TGCAGCGGGAAAAGGTCAGATTGGATCCCTGAAGCTTTCTTT. As protein: CSGKRSDWIPEAFF.

This chain uses TRBV7-2 with TRBJ2-7; TRBD1 matches 9 bases. CDR1 SGHTA and CDR2 FQGNSA come from the germline V gene. The CDR3 runs to 15 residues. Trimming removed 4 bases from V and 0 bases from J; junction bases left unmatched: 4. In nucleotides, the CDR3 is TGTGCCAGCAGCTGGGGACAGGGCTTCTCCTACGAGCAGTACTTC. Translation gives CASSWGQGFSYEQYF.

The chain employs TRBV18 and TRBJ2-7, with 9 bases lining up with TRBD2. J lost 6 bases, V lost 3 bases, and 6 bases had no gene match. This CDR3 spans 14 amino acids. Germline V lookup: CDR1 KGHSH, CDR2 LQKENI. The DNA of the CDR3 is TGTGCCAGCTCACCCGGGACTAGCAAAGTCGAGCAGTACTTC. This encodes CASSPGTSKVEQYF.

The V call is TRBV11-3, the J call TRBJ2-5; 15 positions match TRBD2. Germline-derived CDR1 and CDR2 are SGHNT and YENEEA. The CDR3 length is 15 residues. The V segment lost 5 bases and the J segment 6 bases; nucleotides outside the gene matches: 4. The CDR3 DNA reads TGTGCCAGCAGCCCCGGGACTAGCGGGAGGCAGACCCAGTACTTC. It is translated as CASSPGTSGRQTQYF.

This sequence joins TRBV5-3 and TRBJ2-5; D call uncertain. TRBV5-3 is noted as an ORF with a role that remains uncertain. CDR3 length equals 16 residues. Trimming removed 2 bases from V and 0 bases from J, with 14 bases in between. The CDR3 here is CARSFDTRLYQETQYF. The CDR3 nucleotides read TGTGCCAGAAGCTTCGATACGAGATTGTACCAAGAGACCCAGTACTTC.

In nucleotides, the CDR3 is TGTGCCAGCAGCAAAGGGGGCCCGAGCGAGCAGTACTTC. Its protein is CASSKGGPSEQYF. V usage is TRBV2 and J usage is TRBJ2-7; 7 bases line up with TRBD1. The CDR3 totals 13 residues. Looked up from germline, CDR1 is SNHLY and CDR2 is FYNNEI. The trim removed 6 bases at V and 6 bases at J, leaving 8 bases unmatched.

This clone occurred once. The chain links TRBV28 to TRBJ1-2, with no clear D. Trimming left V 4 bases short and J 4 bases short, with 7 bases between. Germline CDR1 and CDR2: MDHEN and SYDVKM. The CDR3 has 12 amino acids. This chain's CDR3 is CASSSAAYGYTF. CDR3 DNA: TGTGCCAGCAGTTCCGCGGCCTATGGCTACACCTTC.